This record looks at one T cell receptor (beta chain) sequence and its context. These data originate in a study of blood T cell repertoires in COVID-19. Study at large: Some COVID-19 samples were acute and others convalescent; all came from the United States, Italy and Spain.

Donors were grouped by their self-reported clinical history. Someone with COVID-19 had been met by exposed participants within 2 weeks before study entry. In germline, CDR1 is SQVTM, CDR2 ANQGSEA. Germline trimming cut 4 bases from V and 0 bases from J; bases unmatched to any gene: 3. The CDR3 extends over 16 amino acids. In the authors' workflow: Quantification of nucleated cells was approximated via reference gene primer amplification. Method: immunoSEQ multiplex PCR; TCRdb's copy keeps in-frame clones and lacks some. D and trimming come from the DNA, and the V and J calls and clone size come from that table. The repertoire holds 270,000 or so clones, with approximately 90% as singletons.

Sequenced input: PBMCs or T cells enriched from blood (not recorded which). The clonotype comes from a middle-aged man who had been exposed to COVID-19. The rearrangement joins TRBV29-1 to TRBJ2-1; TRBD2 matches 13 bases. The CDR3 DNA is TGCAGCGTTGTGGGACTAGCGGGGAGCTCCTACAATGAGCAGTTCTTC. Translation: CSVVGLAGSSYNEQFF.